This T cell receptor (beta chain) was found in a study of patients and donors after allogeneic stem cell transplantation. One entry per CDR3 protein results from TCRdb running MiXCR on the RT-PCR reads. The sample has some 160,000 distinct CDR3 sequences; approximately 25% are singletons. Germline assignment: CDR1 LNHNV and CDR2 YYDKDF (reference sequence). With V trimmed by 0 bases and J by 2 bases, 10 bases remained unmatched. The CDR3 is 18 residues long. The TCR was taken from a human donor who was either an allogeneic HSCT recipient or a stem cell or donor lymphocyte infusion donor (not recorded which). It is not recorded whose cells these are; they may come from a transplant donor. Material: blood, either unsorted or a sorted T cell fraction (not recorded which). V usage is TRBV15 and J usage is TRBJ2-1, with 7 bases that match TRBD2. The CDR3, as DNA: TGTGCCACCAGCAGAGACCCCCCGCGGGAGCCAACCTACAATGAGCAGTTCTTC. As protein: CATSRDPPREPTYNEQFF. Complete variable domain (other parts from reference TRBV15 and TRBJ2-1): DAMVIQNPRYQVTQFGKPVTLSCSQTLNHNVMYWYQQKSSQAPKLLFHYYDKDFNNEADTPDNFQSRRPNTSFCFLDIRSPGLGDTAMYLCATSRDPPREPTYNEQFFGPGTRLTVL.